What follows describes a single TCR beta chain. Its antigen is as yet unknown. The sample belongs to a study of monozygotic twins with inflammatory bowel disease. The authors ran two nested PCRs of approximately 17 and 9 cycles on TCRalpha and TCRbeta cDNA. One entry per CDR3 protein, without DNA, is what TCRdb gives after re-calling the 5' RACE reads. The sample holds around 47,000 distinct CDR3 sequences. The study's findings and limits: Healthy twins shared more clonotypes with others than IBD patients, most markedly active ones. Repertoire similarity matched across concordant and discordant twins, perhaps owing to limited power.

In germline, CDR1 is DFQATT, CDR2 SNEGSKA (reference sequence). The CDR3 spans 12 residues. Donors gave under 3 ml of blood apiece. The TCR was taken from a human donor with ulcerative colitis or Crohn's disease, or a healthy co-twin of an affected twin (not recorded which). The rearrangement joins TRBV20-1 to TRBJ1-5. The sequenced material came from blood. CDR3 in amino acids: CSGWMEGQPQHF.